Listed below are T cell receptor beta chains from one sample, sequenced in a study of T-cell reconstitution after alpha-beta-depleted transplantation in children. TCRdb called the PCR reads again in MiXCR, with one record for every CDR3 protein. The sample comprises roughly 50,000 distinct CDR3 sequences, approximately 43% of which are singletons, and 95% to 98% rests with the top ten. This specimen consisted of PBMCs, mostly from graft donor cells, obtained 360 days after TCRalphabeta/CD19-depleted stem cell transplant. Every receptor here comes from a male patient between 10 and 17 years old who had a stem cell transplant for acute lymphoblastic leukemia, so the T cells may come from the graft donor. Both conserved end residues are part of each CDR3. Each record gives: J gene, D gene, clone size, V gene, CDR3 DNA, CDR3 protein. D genes are given only for firm matches. The listing skips clone size in some rows; elsewhere it reads once, few, many or a size class.

>TRBJ1-1|-|-|TRBV12-5
TGTGCTAGTGGTTACCCTCGGATAAGGAACACTGAAGCTTTCTTT
CASGYPRIRNTEAFF
>TRBJ2-3|-|-|TRBV29-1
TGCAGCGTTTATGTTAGGGGCACAGATACGCAGTATTTT
CSVYVRGTDTQYF
>TRBJ2-7|TRBD1|once|TRBV12-3/TRBV12-4
TGTGCCAGCAGTCCCCGACAGGGGACTTACGAGCAGTACTTC
CASSPRQGTYEQYF
>TRBJ2-7|-|-|TRBV28
TGTGCCAGCAGTCCTCGACGGCGGCTAGAAGAGCAGTACTTC
CASSPRRRLEEQYF
>TRBJ1-1|-|few|TRBV28
TGTGCCAGCAGTTCCGGGGGTCACACTGAAGCTTTCTTT
CASSSGGHTEAFF
>TRBJ2-7|TRBD2|-|TRBV7-6
TGTGCCAGCAGCTTAGCTAGTAGCGGGAGGCCAATCAGCGGGGAGCAGTACTTC
CASSLASSGRPISGEQYF
>TRBJ2-5|-|-|TRBV12-3/TRBV12-4
TGTGCCAGCAGTTCTTCCCGACAGATCCAAGAGACCCAGTACTTC
CASSSSRQIQETQYF
>TRBJ2-1|-|-|TRBV5-6
TGTGCCAGCAGCCCGCCACGCACCTACTCCTACAATGAGCAGTTCTTC
CASSPPRTYSYNEQFF
>TRBJ2-3|-|many|TRBV10-3
TGTGCCATCAGTGGGACAGGCACAGATACGCAGTATTTT
CAISGTGTDTQYF
>TRBJ2-7|-|few|TRBV27
TGTGCCAGCAGTCCCTACGAGCAGTACTTC
CASSPYEQYF
>TRBJ2-1|TRBD1|-|TRBV5-4
TGTGCCAGCAGCTGGACGCCGGGACAGCGGCCGAATGAGCAGTTCTTC
CASSWTPGQRPNEQFF
>TRBJ2-7|TRBD2|few|TRBV27
TGTGCCAGCAGGAGACTAGCGGTGACCTACGAGCAGTACTTC
CASRRLAVTYEQYF
>TRBJ2-5|-|-|TRBV2
TGTGCCAGCGGGCCCAGGGTCCGGGAGACCCAGTACTTC
CASGPRVRETQYF
>TRBJ2-1|TRBD2|-|TRBV29-1
TGCAGCGTTCCGAGACGACTAGCAGTCTACAATGAGCAGTTCTTC
CSVPRRLAVYNEQFF
>TRBJ2-2|TRBD1|few|TRBV12-3/TRBV12-4
TGTGCCAGCAGTCCCCCGACAGGGGGTCTGTCCGGGGAGCTGTTTTTT
CASSPPTGGLSGELFF
>TRBJ2-3|-|-|TRBV29-1
TGCAGCGTTGAAGTTTTCGTCACAGATACGCAGTATTTT
CSVEVFVTDTQYF
>TRBJ1-1|-|-|TRBV12-3/TRBV12-4
TGTGCCAGCAGTTTAGGTCCCAACACTGAAGCTTTCTTT
CASSLGPNTEAFF
>TRBJ2-5|-|-|TRBV14
TGTGCCAGCAGCCAAGGCAGACAGGTCCAAGAGACCCAGTACTTC
CASSQGRQVQETQYF
>TRBJ2-5|TRBD1|-|TRBV29-1
TGCAGCGTTGGCCTTGGACAGGGGCAGGCCCAGTACTTC
CSVGLGQGQAQYF
>TRBJ2-6|-|-|TRBV28
TGTGCCAGCAGTTTTCCCTTCTCTGGGGCCAACGTCCTGACTTTC
CASSFPFSGANVLTF
>TRBJ2-1|TRBD1|-|TRBV5-1
TGCGCCAGCTGCCGGGACAGCTACAATGAGCAGTTCTTC
CASCRDSYNEQFF
>TRBJ2-7|TRBD1|-|TRBV7-2
TGTGCCAGCAGCGTTCCCGGGACAGGGAATCCTCACGAGCAGTACTTC
CASSVPGTGNPHEQYF
>TRBJ2-2|-|-|TRBV7-9
TGTGCCAGCAGCCCCCTCCATTTCATGAACACCGGGGAGCTGTTTTTT
CASSPLHFMNTGELFF
>TRBJ2-7|-|-|TRBV27
TGTGCCAGCAGGGGTCGGGAGCAGTACTTC
CASRGREQYF
>TRBJ1-1|-|-|TRBV7-3
TGTGCCAGCAGCCCCGGGGGTTTTCCCAACACTGAAGCTTTCTTT
CASSPGGFPNTEAFF
>TRBJ1-1|-|-|TRBV29-1
TGCAGCCCACAAGCGGGGGGCATAGTAGAAGCTTTCTTT
CSPQAGGIVEAFF
>TRBJ2-1|-|-|TRBV6-6
TGTGCCAGCAGTGCAAGAGACTACAATGAGCAGTTCTTC
CASSARDYNEQFF
>TRBJ2-1|TRBD2|few|TRBV7-6
TGTGCCAGCAGCTTACTAGCGGGAAGGCAGTTCTTC
CASSLLAGRQFF
>TRBJ2-1|TRBD2|-|TRBV28
TGTGCCAGCAGTACCATTCCTAGCGGGAGTAGCTACAATGAGCAGTTCTTC
CASSTIPSGSSYNEQFF
>TRBJ2-2|-|-|TRBV20-1
TGCAGTGTCGATGCTGGTACCGGGGAGCTGTTTTTT
CSVDAGTGELFF
>TRBJ2-1|-|-|TRBV12-3/TRBV12-4
TGTGCCAGCAGTTTAGGCGGGGATCAGTTCTTC
CASSLGGDQFF
>TRBJ2-7|-|many|TRBV27
TGTGCCAGCAGTTTAAACGAGCAGTACTTC
CASSLNEQYF
>TRBJ2-2|TRBD2|few|TRBV12-3/TRBV12-4
TGTGCCAGCAGTAGACTAGCGGGAGCGAGCGGGGAGCTGTTTTTT
CASSRLAGASGELFF
>TRBJ2-7|-|-|TRBV25-1
TGTGCCAGCAGGTTAGAGGGTTCCTACGAGCAGTACTTC
CASRLEGSYEQYF
>TRBJ1-5|-|-|TRBV10-3
TGTGCCATCAGTGAGTCGGCGGCGGGTTATAGCAATCAGCCCCAGCATTTT
CAISESAAGYSNQPQHF
>TRBJ2-1|TRBD2|-|TRBV29-1
TGCAGCACCAGTCTAGCGGCATTTTACAATGAGCAGTTCTTC
CSTSLAAFYNEQFF
>TRBJ2-1|TRBD2|-|TRBV5-1
TGCGCCAGCAGGTCCGGGACTAGCACGGATGAGCAGTTCTTC
CASRSGTSTDEQFF
>TRBJ2-7|TRBD1|-|TRBV6-5
TGTGCCAGCAGTTACACCCCATCGGACAGGGCCTACGAGCAGTACTTC
CASSYTPSDRAYEQYF
>TRBJ2-4|TRBD2|few|TRBV12-3/TRBV12-4
TGTGCCAGCAGTTCGGGAGGAGACATTCAGTACTTC
CASSSGGDIQYF
>TRBJ1-2|-|-|TRBV7-8
TGTGCCAGCAGCTTGTCGGGGAATCACAGGGCTGGCTACACCTTC
CASSLSGNHRAGYTF
>TRBJ2-3|-|-|TRBV7-8
TGTGCCAGCAGCTTAGGAGTCTCAGATACGCAGTATTTT
CASSLGVSDTQYF
>TRBJ1-3|-|-|TRBV5-1
TGCGCCAGCAGCTTACAGGGAGGTGGAAACACCATATATTTT
CASSLQGGGNTIYF
>TRBJ2-7|-|-|TRBV20-1
TGCAGTGCACCACCGACAGCCTCCTACGAGCAGTACTTC
CSAPPTASYEQYF
>TRBJ2-1|-|few|TRBV29-1
TGCAGCGTTCGAACCTACAATGAGCAGTTCTTC
CSVRTYNEQFF
>TRBJ1-2|TRBD1|once|TRBV11-1
TGTGCCAGCAGCTTAAGGCCCTCCCGGGACAGGGGGGGATATGGCTACACCTTC
CASSLRPSRDRGGYGYTF
>TRBJ2-2|TRBD2|-|TRBV5-4
TGTGCCAGCAGCTTGTCCCTAAGGAGCGGGGGGCCTAACACCGGGGAGCTGTTTTTT
CASSLSLRSGGPNTGELFF
>TRBJ2-3|-|-|TRBV27
TGTGCCAGCAGTTTATCGCAAGATACGCAGTATTTT
CASSLSQDTQYF
>TRBJ2-7|TRBD2|-|TRBV5-1
TGCGCCAGCAGCTTCTTCCAACTAGCGGGGGGTGTCGAGCAGTACTTC
CASSFFQLAGGVEQYF
>TRBJ2-1|-|-|TRBV9
TGTGCCAGCAGCTTAGTGTGGTACAATGAGCAGTTCTTC
CASSLVWYNEQFF
>TRBJ1-1|TRBD1|few|TRBV5-1
TGCGCCAGCAGCTTAAACAGGGGAGGGAACACTGAAGCTTTCTTT
CASSLNRGGNTEAFF
>TRBJ2-7|-|-|TRBV10-3
TGTGCCATCAGTGAGTCTACAGGGCCGACACCATACGAGCAGTACTTC
CAISESTGPTPYEQYF
>TRBJ2-1|TRBD2|-|TRBV7-8
TGTGCCAGCACCCCGGGCGGGGGGCGGGTCTCCTACAATGAGCAGTTCTTC
CASTPGGGRVSYNEQFF
>TRBJ2-2|-|-|TRBV24-1
TGTGCCACCACGTCCACTTCCGGGGAGCTGTTTTTT
CATTSTSGELFF
>TRBJ1-2|-|-|TRBV12-3/TRBV12-4
TGTGCCAGCAGTACCCCAGGGGCCCCAAGGGGCTACACCTTC
CASSTPGAPRGYTF
>TRBJ2-3|-|-|TRBV6-1
TGTGCCAGTCGGCCGTCAAAGTGGGGGGCTAGCACAGATACGCAGTATTTT
CASRPSKWGASTDTQYF
>TRBJ2-2|-|-|TRBV11-3
TGTGCCAGCAGCTTAGATCCCCTAGTGTCGAACACCGGGGAGCTGTTTTTT
CASSLDPLVSNTGELFF
>TRBJ1-3|TRBD1|few|TRBV6-1
TGTGCCAGCAGAAATGGACAGGTGGGAGACACCATATATTTT
CASRNGQVGDTIYF
>TRBJ2-2|TRBD2|-|TRBV12-3/TRBV12-4
TGTGCCAGCAGTTTAGGCGGGGGAGTCACCGGGGAGCTGTTTTTT
CASSLGGGVTGELFF
>TRBJ2-1|-|-|TRBV20-1
TGCAGTGCTACTAGCATTAACTCCTACAATGAGCAGTTCTTC
CSATSINSYNEQFF